This T cell receptor beta chain was retrieved from a study of shared clonotypes between healthy human individuals. The CDR3 sequence is 15 residues long. Germline CDR1 SGHTA, CDR2 FQGNSA. V lost 1 base to trimming and J lost 10 bases; unmatched junction nucleotides: 7. As to this clone: No antigen is known for it.

This table comes from immunoSEQ multiplex PCR, and its TCRdb copy is limited to in-frame clones, with some not included. The table lists about 2.3 million clones, about nine tenths of them singletons. The study, taken as a whole, reports: Lower generation probabilities were found for non-shared clonotypes than for those shared by all four donors.

The receptor was derived from a man between 18 and 29 years old in good health. Some clones in this sample may be carry-over from other donors' samples. This rearrangement joins TRBV7-2 to TRBJ2-3; 11 positions agree with TRBD2. The sequenced material came from naive CD4+ T cells from PBMCs. The sample's subset: CD45RA+ positively selected. The CDR3 bases are TGTGCCAGCAGCTTAGGACTAGCGGGGCAGAATGCGCAGTATTTT. Protein: CASSLGLAGQNAQYF.